The 28 T cell receptor beta chains reported below all come from one sample, sequenced in a study of control samples from healthy donors and cancer patients. Produced via immunoSEQ multiplex PCR; TCRdb's table is partial and in-frame only. The sample has 110,000 or so clones, 70% to 85% seen once; the top ten hold around 6.4%. The sample was blood. Every receptor here comes from a man between 18 and 35 years old in good health.

The rearrangement links TRBV24-1 to TRBJ2-3, with 9 bases aligning to TRBD2. Germline trimming cut 3 bases from V and 6 bases from J; bases unmatched to any gene: 9. CDR1 and CDR2 from the germline V gene are KGHDR and SFDVKD. The CDR3 is 16 residues long. The CDR3: CATSDPGTSSIDTQYF. The CDR3 DNA reads as TGTGCCACCAGTGATCCCGGGACTAGCAGTATCGATACGCAGTATTTT.

The rearrangement joins TRBV6-5 to TRBJ2-3, with D hard to call. The CDR3 sequence is 11 residues long. The germline V gene has CDR1 MNHEY and CDR2 SVGAGI. V was pared by 4 bases and J by 6 bases, with 5 bases between. In nucleotides, the CDR3 is TGTGCCAGCAGTTTTTCGGATACGCAGTATTTT. This encodes CASSFSDTQYF.

This chain uses TRBV30 with TRBJ1-1; D is unclear. The length of the CDR3 is 14 residues. V was pared by 2 bases and J by 1 base, with 11 bases between. Germline-derived CDR1 and CDR2 are GTSNPN and SVGIG (reference sequence). CDR3 amino acids: CAWSSNRRNTEAFF. The CDR3 DNA is TGTGCCTGGAGTAGTAACCGTCGGAACACTGAAGCTTTCTTT.

This clone has only one observation. The chain links TRBV29-1 to TRBJ1-1; unclear D gene. The length of the CDR3 is 12 residues. CDR1 is SQVTM, CDR2 ANQGSEA, per germline. V was pared by 4 bases and J by 4 bases, with 10 bases between. CDR3 sequence reads: CSVVMRGTEAFF. Written as DNA, the CDR3 is TGCAGCGTTGTGATGAGAGGCACTGAAGCTTTCTTT.

V is TRBV30 and J is TRBJ1-4, with D possibly matching TRBD1 (6 bases). Germline V CDR1 and CDR2: GTSNPN, SVGIG (reference sequence). The CDR3 loop spans 15 amino acids. V lost 1 base to trimming and J lost 0 bases, with 9 bases between them. This CDR3 reads CAWSDRASTNEKLFF. As DNA, the CDR3 is TGTGCCTGGAGTGACAGGGCCTCAACTAATGAAAAACTGTTTTTT.

The chain has TRBV5-4 and TRBJ2-6; D remains ambiguous. Germline CDR1 is SGHNT and CDR2 is YYREEE (reference sequence). The CDR3 is 15 residues long. V was clipped by 1 base and J by 4 bases, with 9 bases between them. CDR3 in DNA: TGTGCCAGCAGCTTGAGGGTGAACGGGGCCAACGTCCTGACTTTC. This sequence encodes CASSLRVNGANVLTF. Based on the CDR3 plus reference TRBV5-4 and TRBJ2-6, the full variable domain is ETGVTQSPTHLIKTRGQQVTLRCSSQSGHNTVSWYQQALGQGPQFIFQYYREEENGRGNFPPRFSGLQFPNYSSELNVNALELDDSALYLCASSLRVNGANVLTFGAGSRLTVL.

This chain links TRBV14 with TRBJ2-3, with 7 bases fitting TRBD1. Germline V gives CDR1 SGHDN, CDR2 FVKESK. V lost 5 bases to trimming and J lost 3 bases; unmatched junction nucleotides: 8. The CDR3 is 15 residues long. The CDR3: CASSEQGIGTDTQYF. Here the CDR3 DNA reads TGTGCCAGCAGCGAACAGGGGATTGGAACAGATACGCAGTATTTT.

The rearrangement links TRBV19 to TRBJ1-5; D gene uncertain. The CDR3 is 15 amino acids. CDR1 and CDR2 (germline): LNHDA, SQIVND (reference sequence). Trimming took 3 bases from V and 0 from J, leaving 9 bases between them. CDR3 sequence (DNA): TGTGCCAGTAGTATCCGGGGTTATAGCAATCAGCCCCAGCATTTT. It is translated as CASSIRGYSNQPQHF. Based on the CDR3 plus reference TRBV19 and TRBJ1-5, the full variable domain is DGGITQSPKYLFRKEGQNVTLSCEQNLNHDAMYWYRQDPGQGLRLIYYSQIVNDFQKGDIAEGYSVSREKKESFPLTVTSAQKNPTAFYLCASSIRGYSNQPQHFGDGTRLSIL.

V usage is TRBV29-1 and J usage is TRBJ1-4, with D unclear. Germline loops: CDR1 SQVTM, CDR2 ANQGSEA. V dropped 3 bases and J dropped 5 bases, with 10 bases sitting between them. This CDR3 spans 13 amino acids. The CDR3 sequence is CSVEGGPNEKLFF. The CDR3 nucleotides are TGCAGCGTTGAGGGAGGGCCGAATGAAAAACTGTTTTTT. Combining the CDR3 with reference TRBV29-1 and TRBJ1-4 gives the whole variable domain SAVISQKPSRDICQRGTSLTIQCQVDSQVTMMFWYRQQPGQSLTLIATANQGSEATYESGFVIDKFPISRPNLTFSTLTVSNMSPEDSSIYLCSVEGGPNEKLFFGSGTQLSVL.

The chain combines TRBV29-1 with TRBJ1-1, with TRBD1 as a possible D gene (6 bases). From germline, CDR1 is SQVTM and CDR2 ANQGSEA. The V end lost 3 bases, the J end lost 2 bases, and 13 bases lay between the germline ends. The CDR3 is 14 amino acids. CDR3 coding DNA: TGCAGCGTTGAGACAGGAGGACGAAACACTGAAGCTTTCTTT. Its translation: CSVETGGRNTEAFF.

This clone was picked up one time. V is TRBV6-2 or TRBV6-3 and J is TRBJ2-3; 11 bases map to TRBD2. The J segment lost 0 bases and the V segment lost 5 bases, leaving 7 bases of the junction unmatched. This CDR3 has 17 residues. From germline, CDR1 is MNHEY and CDR2 SVGEGT. The CDR3 sequence is CASSPSGTSGSTDTQYF. The CDR3 coding sequence is TGTGCCAGCAGTCCATCCGGGACTAGCGGTAGCACAGATACGCAGTATTTT.

J is TRBJ2-7 and V is TRBV5-4, with 7 positions matching TRBD2. From germline, CDR1 is SGHNT and CDR2 YYREEE (reference sequence). CDR3 size: 12 residues. Trimming removed 2 bases from V and 6 bases from J; junction bases left unmatched: 2. The DNA of the CDR3 is TGTGCCAGCAGCTTAGGCGGGAGCGAGCAGTACTTC. Its translation is CASSLGGSEQYF. Based on the CDR3 plus reference TRBV5-4 and TRBJ2-7, the full variable domain is ETGVTQSPTHLIKTRGQQVTLRCSSQSGHNTVSWYQQALGQGPQFIFQYYREEENGRGNFPPRFSGLQFPNYSSELNVNALELDDSALYLCASSLGGSEQYFGPGTRLTVT.

A word on this clone: This specimen includes other DNA sequences encoding the same CDR3. V usage is TRBV27 and J usage is TRBJ1-1; D uncertain. Germline values: CDR1 MNHEY, CDR2 SMNVEV (reference sequence). The CDR3 covers 13 residues. Deletions cut 3 bases from V and 1 base from J, with 6 bases between. The CDR3 protein is CASSLGGNTEAFF. CDR3 bases: TGTGCCAGCAGTTTGGGTGGGAACACTGAAGCTTTCTTT.

The chain recombines TRBV14 with TRBJ2-2, with D possibly being TRBD1 (5 bases). The ends were cut back, 3 bases at V and 5 bases at J, with 16 bases in the middle. The CDR3 has 16 residues. Germline V gene lookup returns CDR1 SGHDN and CDR2 FVKESK. Written as DNA, the CDR3 is TGTGCCAGCAGCCAGTTACAGGCCCCGTGGACCGGGGAGCTGTTTTTT. It is translated as CASSQLQAPWTGELFF.

The chain's CDR3 is CASREAVSYEQYF. Written as DNA, the CDR3 is TGTGCCAGCAGAGAGGCAGTCTCCTACGAGCAGTACTTC. This chain links TRBV6-5 with TRBJ2-7; D gene ambiguous. The CDR3 covers 13 residues. Germline V lookup: CDR1 MNHEY, CDR2 SVGAGI. V lost 6 bases and J lost 0, with 9 bases in between.

V is TRBV18 and J is TRBJ2-7; 14 bases are a match to TRBD2. Germline V gene lookup returns CDR1 KGHSH and CDR2 LQKENI. The CDR3 is made up of 18 amino acids. The trim removed 4 bases at V and 0 bases at J, leaving 8 bases unmatched. CDR3 nucleotide sequence: TGTGCCAGCTCACTTGGGACTAGCGGGGGTGTGAGCTCCTACGAGCAGTACGTC. This translates into CASSLGTSGGVSSYEQYV.

The chain uses TRBV19 and TRBJ2-3; D unresolved. The V gene lost 0 bases and the J gene lost 3 bases, with 10 bases spanning the gap. CDR1 and CDR2 (germline): LNHDA, SQIVND (reference sequence). The CDR3 has 15 residues. The CDR3 sequence: CASSIDPLFTDTQYF. The CDR3 DNA is TGTGCCAGTAGTATAGATCCCCTTTTTACAGATACGCAGTATTTT.

J is TRBJ1-2 and V is TRBV10-2; possible D gene TRBD1, 5 bases. Germline-derived CDR1 and CDR2 are WSHSY and SAAADI. Deletions cut 0 bases from V and 0 bases from J, with 11 bases between. The CDR3 totals 16 residues. In DNA, the CDR3 is TGCGCCAGCAGTGAGTCGGGCAGGGCGACTAACTATGGCTACACCTTC. This translates into CASSESGRATNYGYTF.

This clone was seen a single time. The chain couples TRBV9 to TRBJ1-1; no reliable D call. The V gene's germline CDR1 is SGDLS and CDR2 YYNGEE. V was cut by 4 bases and J by 4 bases, with 14 bases left in between. The CDR3 loop spans 14 amino acids. The CDR3 region has the DNA TGTGCCAGCAGCTTCACAGAGGGCCGCACTGAAGCTTTCTTT. As protein: CASSFTEGRTEAFF.

A remark on this clone: Other nucleotide sequences in the sample specify the same CDR3. This rearrangement joins TRBV9 to TRBJ1-1, with a tentative D call TRBD1 (5 bases). Trimming pared 0 bases from V and 4 bases from J, leaving 7 bases between. This CDR3 region has 13 residues. Germline V gene sequence: CDR1 SGDLS, CDR2 YYNGEE. For the CDR3, the DNA is TGTGCCAGCAGCGTAGGTGACAGCACTGAAGCTTTCTTT. Translated: CASSVGDSTEAFF. Using reference TRBV9 and TRBJ1-1 for the parts outside the CDR3, the full variable domain is DSGVTQTPKHLITATGQRVTLRCSPRSGDLSVYWYQQSLDQGLQFLIQYYNGEERAKGNILERFSAQQFPDLHSELNLSSLELGDSALYFCASSVGDSTEAFFGQGTRLTVV.

The table lists this clone with a few counts. This chain uses TRBV4-2 with TRBJ1-1; TRBD1 matches 8 bases. From germline, CDR1 is LGHNA and CDR2 YNFKEQ. This CDR3 has 15 amino acids. V shed 3 bases, J shed 0 bases, and the junction held 3 bases outside the gene matches. The CDR3 loop is CASSHRTGMNTEAFF. In DNA, the CDR3 is TGTGCCAGCAGCCACAGGACAGGGATGAACACTGAAGCTTTCTTT.

V and J are TRBV9 and TRBJ2-1; the match to TRBD2 covers 7 bases. V lost 7 bases, J lost 0 bases, and 19 bases stayed unmatched. CDR1 and CDR2 (germline): SGDLS, YYNGEE. This CDR3 has 19 residues. CDR3 nucleotides: TGTGCCAGCCCCCCTGGCGGGGGTTGGTGTGAGGGCTCCTACAATGAGCAGTTCTTC. This translates into CASPPGGGWCEGSYNEQFF.

This chain uses TRBV5-1 with TRBJ2-3; D unclear. V was cut by 0 bases and J by 0 bases, with 17 bases left in between. Germline loops: CDR1 SGHRS, CDR2 YFSETQ. This CDR3 has 18 residues. The CDR3 spells CASSLAFLSSPSTDTQYF. In DNA, the CDR3 is TGCGCCAGCAGCTTGGCTTTCCTGTCTTCCCCTAGCACAGATACGCAGTATTTT. Together with reference TRBV5-1 and TRBJ2-3, the CDR3 gives the full variable domain: KAGVTQTPRYLIKTRGQQVTLSCSPISGHRSVSWYQQTPGQGLQFLFEYFSETQRNKGNFPGRFSGRQFSNSRSEMNVSTLELGDSALYLCASSLAFLSSPSTDTQYFGPGTRLTVL.

CDR3 in amino acids: CASTLQGLGSEQYF. The CDR3 DNA follows: TGTGCCAGCACCCTACAGGGTTTAGGAAGCGAGCAGTACTTC. The chain uses TRBV2 and TRBJ2-7; D is possibly TRBD1 (6 bases). Germline V lookup: CDR1 SNHLY, CDR2 FYNNEI. The CDR3 length is 14 residues. The germline V and J ends were trimmed by 7 bases and 6 bases, with 19 bases remaining between them.

This chain links TRBV4-1 with TRBJ1-1, with D unresolved. V lost 3 bases and J lost 4, with 15 bases in between. Germline CDR1 and CDR2: MGHRA and YSYEKL. The CDR3 runs 15 residues. CDR3 amino acids: CASSHSVGWSTEAFF. CDR3 nucleotides: TGCGCCAGCAGCCATTCGGTAGGGTGGAGCACTGAAGCTTTCTTT.

The chain couples TRBV15 to TRBJ1-2; possibly TRBD1 for D (5 bases). Trimming removed 2 bases from V and 1 base from J, with 11 bases in between. This CDR3 has 15 residues. In germline, CDR1 is LNHNV, CDR2 YYDKDF (reference sequence). CDR3 sequence: CATSRLHGGNYGYTF. As DNA, the CDR3 is TGTGCCACCAGCAGACTACACGGGGGTAACTATGGCTACACCTTC.

The gene calls are TRBV11-2 and TRBJ2-7; the match to TRBD1 covers 8 bases. The germline V gene encodes CDR1 SGHAT and CDR2 FQNNGV. This CDR3 spans 16 amino acids. V lost 4 bases to trimming and J lost 6 bases; unmatched junction nucleotides: 14. CDR3 region: CASSSPSGTGEVEQYF. The CDR3 coding sequence is TGTGCCAGCAGCTCACCATCCGGGACAGGAGAAGTCGAGCAGTACTTC.

Notes on this clone: The same CDR3 also results from other DNA sequences found in this sample. V is TRBV27 and J is TRBJ1-2; perhaps TRBD1 as D (5 bases). From germline, CDR1 is MNHEY and CDR2 SMNVEV (reference sequence). The CDR3 spans 13 residues. V was clipped by 0 bases and J by 8 bases, with 10 bases between them. CDR3 protein: CASSLSRQGGYTF. DNA of the CDR3: TGTGCCAGCAGTTTATCGCGGCAGGGAGGCTACACCTTC.